Listed here are 8 T cell receptor beta chains from one sample, sequenced in a study of follicular helper T cells after annual influenza vaccination. Time point in this sample: 2014-2015 season, pre-vaccination. Clones were read by immunoSEQ multiplex PCR, and TCRdb kept only the in-frame ones, dropping some. This table has about 14,000 clones, almost 85% appearing once. Sequenced here: CXCR5- memory CD4+ T cells sorted from blood, sampled on the day of influenza vaccination. These receptors originate from an adult who received the influenza vaccine.

This clone was seen a single time. V gene TRBV5-1 combines with J gene TRBJ1-1, with D uncertain. The CDR3 is 11 amino acids. From germline, CDR1 is SGHRS and CDR2 YFSETQ. Trimming pared 1 base from V and 2 bases from J, leaving 0 bases between. The CDR3 DNA is TGCGCCAGCAGCTTGAACACTGAAGCTTTCTTT. It codes for CASSLNTEAFF.

This chain uses TRBV7-9 with TRBJ2-3; TRBD2 might be the D (7 bases). Germline V gene sequence: CDR1 SEHNR, CDR2 FQNEAQ (reference sequence). This CDR3 spans 15 amino acids. Between the trimmed V and J ends, which lost 2 bases and 4 bases, there was a span of 13 bases. The CDR3: CASSLKGGAADTQYF. In nucleotides, the CDR3 is TGTGCCAGCAGCTTAAAGGGGGGGGCCGCAGATACGCAGTATTTT. Full variable domain (missing parts from reference TRBV7-9 and TRBJ2-3): DTGVSQNPRHKITKRGQNVTFRCDPISEHNRLYWYRQTLGQGPEFLTYFQNEAQLEKSRLLSDRFSAERPKGSFSTLEIQRTEQGDSAMYLCASSLKGGAADTQYFGPGTRLTVL.

The chain couples TRBV5-5 to TRBJ1-3; 8 bases fit TRBD1. V dropped 4 bases and J dropped 1; count of bases not matched to a gene: 7. Germline V gene data show CDR1 as SGHKS and CDR2 as YYEKEE (reference sequence). CDR3 length: 16 amino acids. The CDR3 loop reads CASSPGQGSSGNTIYF. The DNA of the CDR3 is TGTGCCAGCAGCCCCGGACAGGGCTCATCTGGAAACACCATATATTTT.

This clone was detected only once. The chain has TRBV15 and TRBJ1-6; D call uncertain. CDR1 is LNHNV, CDR2 YYDKDF, per germline (reference sequence). The CDR3 consists of 14 residues. Trimming stripped 0 bases from V and 9 bases from J, with 9 bases between. The CDR3 DNA follows: TGTGCCACCAGCAGAGATTTCCGGGGTTCACCCCTCCACTTT. Translating it yields CATSRDFRGSPLHF. Filled out from reference TRBV15 and TRBJ1-6, the complete variable domain reads DAMVIQNPRYQVTQFGKPVTLSCSQTLNHNVMYWYQQKSSQAPKLLFHYYDKDFNNEADTPDNFQSRRPNTSFCFLDIRSPGLGDTAMYLCATSRDFRGSPLHFGNGTRLTVT.

This rearrangement joins TRBV27 to TRBJ2-3, with TRBD1 as a possible D gene (5 bases). V was cut by 3 bases and J by 5 bases, with 12 bases left in between. This CDR3 is built from 14 residues. Germline V lookup: CDR1 MNHEY, CDR2 SMNVEV (reference sequence). The CDR3 bases are TGTGCCAGCAGTTTCTGGCAGGGTCAAGATACGCAGTATTTT. Translated: CASSFWQGQDTQYF.

The chain links TRBV5-1 to TRBJ2-6, with 9 bases fitting TRBD1. The CDR3 loop spans 15 amino acids. The J segment lost 0 bases and the V segment lost 7 bases, leaving 2 bases of the junction unmatched. Per the germline V gene, CDR1 is SGHRS and CDR2 is YFSETQ. Here the CDR3 DNA reads TGCGCCAGCGGGACAGGGAGCTCTGGGGCCAACGTCCTGACTTTC. This gives the protein CASGTGSSGANVLTF.

This sequence joins TRBV7-2 and TRBJ2-2, with no clear D. The V end lost 2 bases, the J end lost 7 bases, and 5 bases lay between the germline ends. Germline values: CDR1 SGHTA, CDR2 FQGNSA. The CDR3 is 12 residues long. The CDR3 is CASSLRVGELFF. The CDR3, as DNA: TGTGCCAGCAGCTTACGAGTCGGGGAGCTGTTTTTT.

The chain carries TRBV5-6 and TRBJ1-5; D ambiguous. The CDR3 has 15 amino acids. V dropped 1 base and J dropped 4 bases, with 12 bases sitting between them. Per germline, CDR1 SGHDT and CDR2 YYEEEE. In DNA, the CDR3 is TGTGCCAGCAGCTTGAGAAGGGAACGAAATCAGCCCCAGCATTTT. Protein product: CASSLRRERNQPQHF.